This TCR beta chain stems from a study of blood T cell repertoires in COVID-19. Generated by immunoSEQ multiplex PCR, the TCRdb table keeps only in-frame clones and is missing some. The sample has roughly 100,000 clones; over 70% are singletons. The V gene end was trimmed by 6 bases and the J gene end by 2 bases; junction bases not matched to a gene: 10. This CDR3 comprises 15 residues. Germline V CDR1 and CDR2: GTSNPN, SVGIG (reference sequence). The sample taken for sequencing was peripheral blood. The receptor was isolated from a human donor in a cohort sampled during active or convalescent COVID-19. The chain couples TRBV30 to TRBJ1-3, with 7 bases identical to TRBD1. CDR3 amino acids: CACDQFTGAGNTIYF. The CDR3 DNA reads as TGTGCCTGCGACCAATTTACAGGGGCTGGAAACACCATATATTTT.